One sample yielded the 9 T cell receptor beta chains listed below, sequenced in a study of CD8+CD57+ T cells in acquired aplastic anemia. For CDR3 and TCR beta VDJ profiling, genomic DNA was the template used. TCRdb called the reads again in MiXCR, with one record for every CDR3 protein. The sample records a few hundred thousand distinct CDR3 sequences, under 80% being singletons. The specimen sequenced was sorted CD4+, CD8+, or CD8+CD57+ T cells (not recorded which) from PBMCs. The receptors stem from a human donor in good health, serving as a control.

Ten or more counts support this clonotype. The chain combines TRBV7-9 with TRBJ2-7; 7 bases agree with TRBD2. This CDR3 is 13 amino acids long. V was clipped by 6 bases and J by 4 bases; unmatched bases: 6. Germline values: CDR1 SEHNR, CDR2 FQNEAQ (reference sequence). CDR3 coding DNA: TGTGCCAGCAGTAGGCGGGAGCGGTACGAGCAGTACTTC. Protein: CASSRRERYEQYF.

In this sample, this clonotype turned up many times. The chain couples TRBV6-5 to TRBJ2-7; D is perhaps TRBD2 (6 bases). Germline V gives CDR1 MNHEY, CDR2 SVGAGI. V was cut by 0 bases and J by 1 base, with 13 bases left in between. CDR3 length equals 16 residues. The chain's CDR3 is CASSYSNVEGSYEQYF. CDR3 coding DNA: TGTGCCAGCAGTTACTCGAATGTGGAGGGATCCTACGAGCAGTACTTC.

For this clonotype: The conserved closing phenylalanine or tryptophan is absent in this CDR3, likely reflecting a read error. The DNA is left out, because the CDR3 cannot be placed on it with certainty; the CDR3 is given as TCRdb lists it. The V call is TRBV7-2, the J call TRBJ1-5; the table's D call of TRBD1 was not tested on the DNA. CDR1 is SGHTA and CDR2 is FQGNSA in the germline V gene. The CDR3 contains 14 residues when both ends are counted. The CDR3: CASSLDQLQGTPLL.

The V and J genes are TRBV7-2 and TRBJ2-7, with D unresolved. The CDR3 extends over 14 amino acids. Between the trimmed V and J ends, which lost 2 bases and 3 bases, there was a span of 11 bases. CDR1 and CDR2 (germline): SGHTA, FQGNSA. The CDR3 DNA follows: TGTGCCAGCAGCTTAAACCATCAATTCTACGAGCAGTACGTC. It codes for CASSLNHQFYEQYV.

About this clonotype itself: An end of the junction does not agree with germline; a read error may underlie this. The chain recombines TRBV19 with TRBJ2-3; TRBD2 might be the D (6 bases). The CDR3 spans 13 residues. Germline CDR1 is LNHDA and CDR2 is SQIVND (reference sequence). DNA of the CDR3: TGTGCCAGTAGTATCCGGGGGACGAGTAAGGAGCAGTTT. Its translation: CASSIRGTSKEQF.

The V gene is TRBV7-2, the J gene TRBJ1-6; TRBD1 might be the D (5 bases). Germline loops: CDR1 SGHTA, CDR2 FQGNSA. The ends were cut back, 2 bases at V and 16 bases at J, with 21 bases in the middle. The CDR3 runs to 15 residues. This CDR3 is CASSLRRVADSLLHF. The CDR3 DNA follows: TGTGCCAGCAGCTTACGCAGGGTAGCTGATTCACTTCTCCACTTT.

This chain connects TRBV20-1 to TRBJ1-2; D might be TRBD1 (5 bases). The CDR3 runs 13 residues. CDR1 is DFQATT, CDR2 SNEGSKA, per germline (reference sequence). CDR3 nucleotides: TGCAGCACTAGAGATGGAGGGGACTATGGCTACACCTTC. Its translation: CSTRDGGDYGYTF.

This chain uses TRBV20-1 with TRBJ2-7; maybe TRBD1 (6 bases). CDR3 length: 14 amino acids. The germline V gene encodes CDR1 DFQATT and CDR2 SNEGSKA (reference sequence). Trimming took 7 bases from V and 2 from J, leaving 18 bases between them. CDR3 nucleotide sequence: TGCAGTGTTCGCCGGGACATTTCGGCCTACGAGCAGTACTTC. Protein: CSVRRDISAYEQYF.

The chain links TRBV7-2 to TRBJ2-1, with TRBD1 matching over 7 bases. The V segment lost 0 bases and the J segment 13 bases; nucleotides outside the gene matches: 15. The CDR3 totals 16 residues. Per the germline V gene, CDR1 is SGHTA and CDR2 is FQGNSA. CDR3 residues: CASSLAQGQQKLYQFF. CDR3 nucleotide sequence: TGTGCCAGCAGCTTAGCTCAGGGACAGCAAAAACTGTATCAGTTCTTC.